The rows below give T cell receptor beta chains drawn from one sample of a study of blood T cell repertoires in COVID-19. Method: immunoSEQ multiplex PCR; TCRdb's copy keeps in-frame clones and lacks some. The sample records 85,000 to 95,000 clones, about 78% being singletons. Material: peripheral blood. The receptors derive from an elderly woman with acute or convalescent COVID-19. The CDR3 runs from the conserved cysteine through the conserved F or W. Each record gives: D gene, J gene, V gene, clone size, CDR3 protein, CDR3 DNA. D genes are given only for firm matches. Clone size is given for some rows only: seen once, a few or many times, or a class if the clone is expanded.

-,TRBJ2-1,TRBV5-1,-,CASSSQGAIYNEQFF,TGCGCCAGCAGCTCACAGGGAGCAATCTACAATGAGCAGTTCTTC
-,TRBJ2-7,TRBV7-9,-,CASSKKGTYEQYF,TGTGCCAGCAGCAAGAAGGGGACCTACGAGCAGTACTTC
-,TRBJ2-7,TRBV2,-,CASSEDSLVF,TGTGCCAGCAGCGAAGACAGCTTAGTATTC
-,TRBJ1-3,TRBV4-1,few,CASSQGQFSGNTIYF,TGCGCCAGCAGCCAAGGACAGTTCTCTGGAAACACCATATATTTT
-,TRBJ1-3,TRBV30,-,CAWSRRQGTSGNTIYF,TGTGCCTGGAGTCGAAGGCAGGGCACATCTGGAAACACCATATATTTT
TRBD1,TRBJ1-4,TRBV5-1,-,CASSFGQAWTHEPTNEKLFF,TGCGCCAGCAGCTTCGGACAGGCTTGGACCCACGAGCCGACCAATGAAAAACTGTTTTTT
-,TRBJ1-1,TRBV6-5,-,CASSRGQMNTEAFF,TGTGCCAGCAGCCGTGGACAGATGAACACTGAAGCTTTCTTT
-,TRBJ1-1,TRBV5-6,-,CASSLLGRTEAFF,TGTGCCAGCAGCTTGTTGGGGCGGACTGAAGCTTTCTTT
TRBD1,TRBJ1-1,TRBV6-5,-,CASSRTGTGAEAFF,TGTGCCAGCAGCCGGACAGGGACCGGAGCTGAAGCTTTCTTT
TRBD1,TRBJ1-5,TRBV6-6,few,CASSKTGGSNQPQHF,TGTGCCAGCAGTAAAACAGGGGGAAGCAATCAGCCCCAGCATTTT
-,TRBJ1-2,TRBV10-3,-,CAINGGYGYTF,TGTGCCATCAACGGCGGCTATGGCTACACCTTC